The 6 T cell receptor beta chains listed next were all sequenced from one sample in a study of T cell changes during pregnancy in multiple sclerosis. The data were produced by immunoSEQ multiplex PCR, yet TCRdb's version contains in-frame clones alone and is incomplete. This sample has over 80,000 clones, with 90% found just once. This specimen was peripheral blood, taken in the second trimester of pregnancy. The source is a female donor in good health, enrolled as a control in a pregnancy study.

The gene calls are TRBV11-2 and TRBJ2-6, with unresolved D. Germline V CDR1 and CDR2: SGHAT, FQNNGV. CDR3 length: 16 amino acids. V was trimmed by 0 bases and J by 0 bases, leaving 6 bases between them. The CDR3 sequence: CASSLDPFSGANVLTF. For the CDR3, the DNA is TGTGCCAGCAGCTTAGATCCGTTCTCTGGGGCCAACGTCCTGACTTTC. The full variable domain, rest sourced from reference TRBV11-2 and TRBJ2-6, is EAGVAQSPRYKIIEKRQSVAFWCNPISGHATLYWYQQILGQGPKLLIQFQNNGVVDDSQLPKDRFSAERLKGVDSTLKIQPAKLEDSAVYLCASSLDPFSGANVLTFGAGSRLTVL.

The table lists this clone with a count of one. V and J are TRBV19 and TRBJ1-1, with 7 positions matching TRBD1. This CDR3 has 16 residues. Germline V gene lookup returns CDR1 LNHDA and CDR2 SQIVND (reference sequence). Trimming cost V 6 bases and J 1 base; bases outside gene matches: 11. CDR3 sequence (DNA): TGTGCCAGTAGGAACCGACCCGGGACAGCGAACACTGAAGCTTTCTTT. Encoded protein: CASRNRPGTANTEAFF.

This chain connects TRBV9 to TRBJ2-1, with D unresolved. The CDR3 runs to 14 residues. CDR1 and CDR2 from the germline V gene are SGDLS and YYNGEE. The V and J ends lost 3 bases and 8 bases respectively, with 15 bases between them. CDR3 nucleotides: TGTGCCAGCAGCGCCTTAGACGGGTCCGATGAGCAGTTCTTC. It translates to CASSALDGSDEQFF.

V and J are TRBV7-2 and TRBJ1-3; 9 bases fit TRBD1. V shed 5 bases and J 9 bases; nucleotides not matched to a gene: 11. This CDR3 region has 15 residues. CDR1 SGHTA and CDR2 FQGNSA come from the germline V gene. The CDR3 DNA reads as TGTGCCAGCAGCGAAACAGGGGGCCCGGGCCGCACCATATATTTT. Encoded protein: CASSETGGPGRTIYF.

This chain joins TRBV7-2 and TRBJ1-2; D not certain. From germline, CDR1 is SGHTA and CDR2 FQGNSA. V lost 0 bases to trimming and J lost 4 bases, with 9 bases between them. The CDR3 has 14 amino acids. As DNA, the CDR3 is TGTGCCAGCAGCTTAGCGGAGGTTGCCTATGGCTACACCTTC. Translation gives CASSLAEVAYGYTF.

This chain connects TRBV18 to TRBJ1-2, with unresolved D. The CDR3 loop spans 13 amino acids. CDR1 and CDR2 from the germline V gene are KGHSH and LQKENI. Trimming stripped 0 bases from V and 6 bases from J, with 8 bases between. The CDR3 DNA reads TGTGCCAGCTCACCACCCCCCCCTGATGGCTACACCTTC. Amino acids: CASSPPPPDGYTF.